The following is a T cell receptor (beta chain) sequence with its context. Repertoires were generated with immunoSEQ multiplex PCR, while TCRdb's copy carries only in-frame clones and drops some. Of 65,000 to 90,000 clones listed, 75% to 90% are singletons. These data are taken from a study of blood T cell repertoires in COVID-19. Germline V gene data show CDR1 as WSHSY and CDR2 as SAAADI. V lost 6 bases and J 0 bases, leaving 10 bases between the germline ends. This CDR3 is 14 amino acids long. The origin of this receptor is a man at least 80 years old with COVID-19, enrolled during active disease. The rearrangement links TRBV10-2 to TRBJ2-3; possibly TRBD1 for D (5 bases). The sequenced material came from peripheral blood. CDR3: CASSQQDSTDTQYF. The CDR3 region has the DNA TGCGCCAGCAGCCAACAGGATAGCACAGATACGCAGTATTTT.